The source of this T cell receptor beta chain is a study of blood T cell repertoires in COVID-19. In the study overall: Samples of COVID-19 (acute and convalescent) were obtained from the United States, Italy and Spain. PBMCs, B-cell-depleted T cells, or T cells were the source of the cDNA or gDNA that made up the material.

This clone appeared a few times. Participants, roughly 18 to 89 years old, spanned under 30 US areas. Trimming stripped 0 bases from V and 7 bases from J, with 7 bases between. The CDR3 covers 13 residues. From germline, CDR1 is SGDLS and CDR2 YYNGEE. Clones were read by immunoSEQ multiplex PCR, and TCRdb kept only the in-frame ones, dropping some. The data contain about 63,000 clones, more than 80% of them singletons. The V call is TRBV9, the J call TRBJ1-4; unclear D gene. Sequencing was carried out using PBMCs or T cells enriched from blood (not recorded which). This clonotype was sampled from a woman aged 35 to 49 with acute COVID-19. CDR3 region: CASSVGTAEKLFF. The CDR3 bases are TGTGCCAGCAGCGTAGGAACAGCTGAAAAACTGTTTTTT.